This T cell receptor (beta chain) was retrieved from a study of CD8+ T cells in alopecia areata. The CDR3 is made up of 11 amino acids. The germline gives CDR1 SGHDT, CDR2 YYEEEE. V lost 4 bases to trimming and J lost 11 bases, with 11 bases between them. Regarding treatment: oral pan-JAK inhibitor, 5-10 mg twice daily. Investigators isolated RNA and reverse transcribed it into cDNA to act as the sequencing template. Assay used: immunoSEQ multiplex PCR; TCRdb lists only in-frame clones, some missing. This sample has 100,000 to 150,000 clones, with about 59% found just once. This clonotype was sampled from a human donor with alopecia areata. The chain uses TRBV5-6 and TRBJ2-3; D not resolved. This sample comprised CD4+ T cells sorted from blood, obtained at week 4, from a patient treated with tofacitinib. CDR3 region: CASSLGIVQYF. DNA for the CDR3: TGTGCCAGCAGCCTAGGAATAGTGCAGTATTTT.